Listed below are T cell receptor beta chains from one sample, sequenced in a study of blood T cell repertoires in COVID-19. The data were produced by immunoSEQ multiplex PCR, yet TCRdb's version contains in-frame clones alone and is incomplete. The sample contains about 350,000 clones, roughly 89% of which appear only once. What was sequenced was peripheral blood. These receptors all come from a woman in her fifties or sixties with COVID-19, enrolled during active disease. The CDR3 runs from the conserved cysteine through the conserved F or W. The order of the fields is clone size, V gene, D gene, J gene, CDR3 protein, CDR3 DNA. D genes are given only for firm matches. For some rows the clone size is stated as once, few or many, or as a class when expanded; others skip it.

>.|TRBV7-2|.|TRBJ1-2
CASSLGPDGGSFYGYTF
TGTGCCAGCAGCTTAGGCCCAGACGGGGGGAGTTTCTATGGCTACACCTTC
>.|TRBV5-4|.|TRBJ1-1
CASSSGGRGNTEAFF
TGTGCCAGCAGCTCGGGGGGGAGGGGGAACACTGAAGCTTTCTTT
>.|TRBV11-2|.|TRBJ2-1
CASSLNPRVRGYNEQFF
TGTGCCAGCAGCTTAAATCCTAGGGTGCGGGGCTACAATGAGCAGTTCTTC
>.|TRBV7-2|TRBD2|TRBJ2-1
CASRTRSGGASEQFF
TGTGCCAGCAGGACCCGTAGCGGGGGGGCCAGTGAGCAGTTCTTC
>.|TRBV12-3/TRBV12-4|.|TRBJ1-1
CASTYGGSTEAFF
TGTGCCAGCACCTACGGGGGGTCGACTGAAGCTTTCTTT
>few|TRBV7-9|.|TRBJ2-3
CASRPSGADTQYF
TGTGCCAGCAGACCATCAGGGGCAGATACGCAGTATTTT
>.|TRBV14|.|TRBJ1-2
CASRSTGRYGYTF
TGTGCCAGCAGATCGACAGGCCGCTATGGCTACACCTTC
>.|TRBV5-6|TRBD1|TRBJ1-1
CASSYQGAIEAFF
TGTGCCAGCAGCTACCAGGGGGCAATTGAAGCTTTCTTT
>.|TRBV29-1|TRBD1|TRBJ2-1
CSDSDRVDNEQFF
TGCAGCGACTCGGACAGGGTCGACAATGAGCAGTTCTTC
>.|TRBV4-2|.|TRBJ1-1
CASSQLSGTPNTEAFF
TGTGCCAGCAGCCAACTATCCGGGACACCGAACACTGAAGCTTTCTTT
>.|TRBV5-4|TRBD2|TRBJ2-2
CASSQGLADTGELFF
TGTGCCAGCAGCCAAGGACTAGCGGACACCGGGGAGCTGTTTTTT
>.|TRBV2|.|TRBJ2-3
CASDRYTDTQYF
TGTGCCTCCGACAGATACACAGATACGCAGTATTTT
>.|TRBV5-4|TRBD1|TRBJ1-2
CASSLPGQANYGYTF
TGTGCCAGCAGCCTACCGGGACAGGCAAACTATGGCTACACCTTC
>.|TRBV4-2|.|TRBJ2-4
CASSQDWGAIAKNIQYF
TGTGCCAGCAGCCAAGATTGGGGAGCAATAGCCAAAAACATTCAGTACTTC
>.|TRBV11-2|TRBD1|TRBJ1-2
CASRITGTGVYGYTF
TGTGCCAGCAGAATAACCGGGACAGGGGTTTATGGCTACACCTTC
>.|TRBV5-1|TRBD2|TRBJ2-2
CASSGLAGRGGELFF
TGCGCCAGCAGCGGACTAGCGGGGAGAGGCGGGGAGCTGTTTTTT
>.|TRBV6-5|TRBD1|TRBJ1-5
CASSSTGVGNQPQHF
TGTGCCAGCAGCTCTACAGGGGTGGGCAATCAGCCCCAGCATTTT
>.|TRBV19|TRBD1|TRBJ1-4
CASSTGQGYNEKLFF
TGTGCCAGTAGTACAGGACAGGGCTATAATGAAAAACTGTTTTTT
>.|TRBV7-6|TRBD1|TRBJ2-7
CASSLETGGWGEQYF
TGTGCCAGCAGCTTAGAGACAGGGGGCTGGGGCGAGCAGTACTTC
>.|TRBV6-5|.|TRBJ2-5
CASSSTGAQETQYF
TGTGCCAGCAGTTCGACAGGAGCCCAGGAGACCCAGTACTTC
>.|TRBV15|.|TRBJ1-6
CATSRDVNNSPLHF
TGTGCCACCAGCAGAGATGTCAATAATTCACCCCTCCACTTT
>.|TRBV14|.|TRBJ2-5
CASSQVHQETQYF
TGTGCCAGCAGCCAAGTCCATCAAGAGACCCAGTACTTC
>.|TRBV7-9|.|TRBJ2-7
CASSLLAPSEQYF
TGTGCCAGCAGCTTATTGGCCCCCAGCGAGCAGTACTTC
>.|TRBV2|TRBD1|TRBJ2-7
CASTGTGSYEQYF
TGTGCCAGCACCGGGACAGGGTCCTACGAGCAGTACTTC
>few|TRBV5-1|TRBD1|TRBJ1-6
CASSLGGQGAGSPLHF
TGCGCCAGCAGCTTGGGGGGACAGGGGGCTGGTTCACCCCTCCACTTT
>many|TRBV9|.|TRBJ1-4
CASSVTGGNEKLFF
TGTGCCAGCAGCGTGACAGGCGGTAATGAAAAACTGTTTTTT
>.|TRBV18|TRBD1|TRBJ1-5
CASSPGQGNNQPQHF
TGTGCCAGCTCACCGGGACAGGGGAACAATCAGCCCCAGCATTTT
>.|TRBV28|.|TRBJ1-2
CASIPAGGYGYTF
TGTGCCAGCATCCCCGCGGGGGGGTATGGCTACACCTTC
>.|TRBV18|TRBD1|TRBJ1-2
CASSAQGAGYGYTF
TGTGCCAGCTCAGCCCAGGGGGCTGGCTATGGCTACACCTTC
>.|TRBV5-5|TRBD1|TRBJ1-1
CASSFGQANTEAFF
TGTGCCAGCAGCTTCGGACAGGCGAACACTGAAGCTTTCTTT
>.|TRBV27|TRBD1|TRBJ2-7
CASSLLGTGQYEQYF
TGTGCCAGCAGTTTACTCGGGACAGGGCAGTACGAGCAGTACTTC
>.|TRBV6-5|.|TRBJ1-5
CASTRRGYNQPQHF
TGTGCCAGCACCCGGAGGGGATACAATCAGCCCCAGCATTTT
>.|TRBV6-6|.|TRBJ2-6
CASSPQGGNSGANVLTF
TGTGCCAGCAGTCCCCAAGGGGGTAACTCGGGGGCCAACGTCCTGACTTTC
>.|TRBV29-1|.|TRBJ1-2
CSVDPRAYGYTF
TGCAGCGTCGATCCCAGGGCCTATGGCTACACCTTC
>few|TRBV5-1|TRBD1|TRBJ1-1
CASSSTGATEAFF
TGCGCCAGCAGCTCCACAGGGGCCACTGAAGCTTTCTTT
>.|TRBV29-1|TRBD1|TRBJ1-2
CSVERVRRGRLTDGYTF
TGCAGCGTTGAGCGTGTTCGCAGGGGGCGCCTTACAGATGGCTACACCTTC
>.|TRBV28|.|TRBJ2-4
CASRDPDTTTNIQYF
TGTGCCAGCAGGGACCCGGACACCACCACAAACATTCAGTACTTC
>once|TRBV27|.|TRBJ1-2
CASRRPRGSGYTF
TGTGCCAGCAGACGTCCTAGGGGGAGTGGCTACACCTTC
>.|TRBV4-2|TRBD2|TRBJ2-1
CASKLRERGYNEQFF
TGTGCCAGCAAACTCCGGGAGCGGGGCTACAATGAGCAGTTCTTC
>.|TRBV9|TRBD1|TRBJ2-7
CASSARQGGHYEQYF
TGTGCCAGCAGCGCTAGACAGGGGGGACACTACGAGCAGTACTTC
>.|TRBV9|TRBD2|TRBJ2-7
CASSGTSGEVDEQYF
TGTGCCAGCAGCGGGACTAGCGGGGAGGTCGACGAGCAGTACTTC
>.|TRBV16|TRBD2|TRBJ2-7
CASSPSAGGSGEQYF
TGTGCCAGCAGCCCTTCAGCGGGGGGCTCAGGAGAGCAGTACTTC
>.|TRBV5-6|TRBD1|TRBJ1-2
CASSGTAYGYTF
TGTGCCAGCAGCGGGACAGCCTATGGCTACACCTTC
>.|TRBV5-1|TRBD1|TRBJ2-5
CASSRGQFQETQYF
TGCGCCAGCAGCCGGGGACAGTTCCAAGAGACCCAGTACTTC
>.|TRBV12-3/TRBV12-4|.|TRBJ1-6
CASSPTASPLHF
TGTGCCAGCAGCCCGACAGCCTCACCCCTCCACTTT
>.|TRBV25-1|.|TRBJ1-2
CASSAWGGSNYGYTF
TGTGCCAGCAGTGCCTGGGGGGGGTCCAACTATGGCTACACCTTC
>.|TRBV5-1|TRBD1|TRBJ2-7
CASSLARGFYEQYF
TGCGCCAGCAGCTTGGCCAGGGGGTTCTACGAGCAGTACTTC
>few|TRBV6-5|.|TRBJ1-5
CASSNEGGSSHF
TGTGCCAGCAGTAACGAAGGGGGTTCGTCGCATTTT
>.|TRBV5-1|.|TRBJ1-1
CASSLEGQGSAEAFF
TGCGCCAGCAGCTTGGAGGGGCAGGGCTCAGCTGAAGCTTTCTTT
>.|TRBV7-8|TRBD1|TRBJ1-4
CASSFYGTGDEKLFF
TGTGCCAGCAGCTTCTACGGGACAGGGGATGAAAAACTGTTTTTT
>.|TRBV7-8|TRBD1|TRBJ2-4
CASILGTGPWGAKNIQYF
TGTGCCAGCATCTTAGGGACAGGACCTTGGGGGGCCAAAAACATTCAGTACTTC